The clone carrying this T cell receptor (beta chain) came up a few times. Sequence at one end of the junction differs from germline and may be a read error. Per germline, CDR1 DFQATT and CDR2 SNEGSKA (reference sequence). CDR3 length: 19 residues. Amplification yielded TCR beta CDR3 regions, with RNA transcripts as the source. First-round RT-PCR with HTBI primers amplified the TCR CDR3 region. TCRdb passed the multiplex PCR reads through MiXCR, listing each CDR3 protein once. The sample contains roughly 740,000 distinct CDR3 sequences, roughly 15% of which appear only once. The entry originates in a study of T cells in Graves' hyperthyroidism and ophthalmopathy.

This clonotype was sampled from a man aged 18 to 35 with Graves' hyperthyroidism. Sequencing was performed on blood. The rearrangement joins TRBV20-1 to TRBJ2-1, with TRBD2 identical over 15 bases. The CDR3 region has the DNA TGCAGTGCCATCTCCGGGACTAGCGGGAGGAGCCGAACCTACGATGAGCAGTTCTTC. As protein: CSAISGTSGRSRTYDEQFF.